This TCR beta chain comes out of a study of cytomegalovirus exposure and HLA in healthy donors. Background on the study: Caucasian-associated ancestry cluster membership applied to just over 80% of some 400 genotyped donors.

Study results and caveats: For most TCR beta V segments, an earlier analysis put the productive rate at about 90% or about 30% of the time. Highly shared sequence variants in one cluster were likely a sequencing artifact.

The PCR contained 60 Vbeta and 13 Jbeta primers. Some clones are missing from TCRdb's copy, which holds only in-frame ones; the method was immunoSEQ multiplex PCR. The sample holds roughly 39,000 clones. With 7 bases clipped from V and 4 bases from J, the junction kept 10 bases outside the gene matches. From germline, CDR1 is KGHSH and CDR2 LQKENI. The CDR3 sequence is 14 residues long. Details on this clone: The antigen remains unidentified.

The chain recombines TRBV18 with TRBJ2-7; 7 bases fit TRBD1. Source material: PBMCs. This TCR was recovered from a man aged 30 to 39 in good health and CMV-seronegative. CDR3 protein: CASFARTGDYEQYF. For the CDR3, the DNA is TGTGCCAGCTTCGCCCGGACAGGAGATTACGAGCAGTACTTC.